This T cell receptor beta chain was identified in a study of blood T cell repertoires in COVID-19. Study summary: Acute-phase and convalescent COVID-19 samples originated in the United States, Italy and Spain. T cells, B-cell-depleted T cells, or PBMCs provided the cDNA or gDNA that served as material.

Original methodology: Amplification of reference gene primers provided the estimated nucleated cell counts. Sequencing was performed with immunoSEQ multiplex PCR; in TCRdb, only in-frame clones are kept and a portion is missing. V, J and clone size are those of that table, while D and trimming were read from the DNA. This sample has 150,000 to 180,000 clones, with approximately 83% found just once. Germline-derived CDR1 and CDR2 are LNHDA and SQIVND (reference sequence). This CDR3 is built from 11 residues. V lost 3 bases and J 8 bases, leaving 5 bases between the germline ends. The J gene is TRBJ2-1, the V gene TRBV19, with D tentatively TRBD1 (5 bases). The sequenced sample consisted of peripheral blood. This sequence was found in a woman aged 55-75 years with acute or convalescent COVID-19. CDR3 sequence reads: CASSIRDEQFF. The CDR3 nucleotides are TGTGCCAGTAGTATCAGGGATGAGCAGTTCTTC.